This T cell receptor (beta chain) originates from a study of spatial heterogeneity in lung cancer. Background on the study: Sequences of the beta chain were consistently detected in greater numbers than alpha-chain sequences. A unique TCR and UMI combination showed up more than ten times in raw reads, on average.

This clonotype is medium-sized. TCR cDNA molecules each had a unique molecular identifier. TCRdb independently ran MiXCR on the 5' RACE reads; one entry per CDR3 protein. The table has over 1,400 distinct CDR3 sequences, roughly 8% seen once; the top ten hold about 11%. Time point: sample taken at primary tumor resection. Unsorted samples of tumor, nontumor lung or frozen PBMC had their whole RNA sequenced. The donor population consisted of more than 55 patients with untreated, early-stage non-small cell lung cancer. The CDR3 spans 13 residues. The V end was cut by 2 bases, the J end by 2 bases, with 6 bases between. From germline, CDR1 is MNHEY and CDR2 SVGAGI.

Sequenced here: normal lung tissue next to the tumor, sampled at surgery. The sequence came from a female donor with early-stage non-small cell lung cancer. V usage is TRBV6-5 and J usage is TRBJ1-2; D is uncertain. CDR3 in DNA: TGTGCCAGCAGTTACGAAGGGAACTATGGCTACACCTTC. Its protein is CASSYEGNYGYTF.